This T cell receptor beta chain stems from a study of cytomegalovirus exposure and HLA in healthy donors. With regard to this clone: What it recognizes is unknown.

General study points: Among TCR beta chains, those listed as cytomegalovirus-associated numbered over 150. A few of the chains that were CMV-associated were confirmed in vitro to be specific for CMV antigens.

This CDR3 region has 13 residues. Germline CDR1 is GTSNPN and CDR2 is SVGIG (reference sequence). Trimming left V 5 bases short and J 2 bases short, with 10 bases between. The PCR used 60 Vbeta and 13 Jbeta primers. Sequencing used immunoSEQ multiplex PCR; TCRdb keeps in-frame clones, though not all of them. Counted here are fewer than 110,000 clones, around 75% occurring once; the ten biggest clones make up about 10%. The origin of this receptor is a man aged 45-60 years in good health and CMV-seronegative. The V call is TRBV30, the J call TRBJ1-3, with D uncertain. Sequencing input: PBMCs. CDR3 bases: TGTGCCTGGTCCCTCCTCCCTGGAAACACCATATATTTT. The encoded protein is CAWSLLPGNTIYF.